This T cell receptor beta chain was sequenced during a study of cytomegalovirus exposure and HLA in healthy donors. At the level of the study: Earlier, 110 million or so unique TCR beta sequences were recovered from around 180 million T cells by an analysis.

Both 60 Vbeta primers and 13 Jbeta primers went into the PCR. Original processing notes: Later analysis identified tens of millions of unique TCR beta chains, about 10 million shared. Repertoires were generated with immunoSEQ multiplex PCR, while TCRdb's copy carries only in-frame clones and drops some. V and J calls and clone size are those listed in that table; D and trimming were worked out from the DNA. The data show about 150,000 clones, about 71% seen once. The CDR3 runs 16 residues. V was clipped by 6 bases and J by 3 bases; unmatched bases: 7. Germline CDR1 and CDR2: MDHEN and SYDVKM. The rearrangement uses TRBV28 and TRBJ2-3; 12 bases are shared with TRBD2. The receptor comes from a woman in her fifties or sixties in good health and CMV-seropositive. Sequencing was done on a sample of PBMCs. The CDR3 loop reads CASSPSGRVDTDTQYF. The DNA of the CDR3 is TGTGCCAGCAGCCCTAGCGGGAGGGTGGATACAGATACGCAGTATTTT. The full variable domain, with the rest looked up from reference TRBV28 and TRBJ2-3, is DVKVTQSSRYLVKRTGEKVFLECVQDMDHENMFWYRQDPGLGLRLIYFSYDVKMKEKGDIPEGYSVSREKKERFSLILESASTNQTSMYLCASSPSGRVDTDTQYFGPGTRLTVL.